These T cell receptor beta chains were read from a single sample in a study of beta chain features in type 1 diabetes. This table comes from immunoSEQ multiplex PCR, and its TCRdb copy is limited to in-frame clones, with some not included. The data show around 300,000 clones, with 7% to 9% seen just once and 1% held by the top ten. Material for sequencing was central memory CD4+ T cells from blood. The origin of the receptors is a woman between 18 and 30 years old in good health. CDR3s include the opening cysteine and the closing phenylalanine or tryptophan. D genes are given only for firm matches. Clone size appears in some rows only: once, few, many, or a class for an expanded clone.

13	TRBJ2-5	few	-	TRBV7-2	CASSRGAQETQYF	TGTGCCAGCAGCCGCGGGGCTCAAGAGACCCAGTACTTC
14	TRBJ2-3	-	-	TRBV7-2	CASSSPQGTDTQYF	TGTGCCAGCAGCTCACCACAGGGAACAGATACGCAGTATTTT
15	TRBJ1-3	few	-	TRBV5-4	CASSDNRGSGNTIYF	TGTGCCAGCAGTGACAATCGTGGCTCTGGAAACACCATATATTTT
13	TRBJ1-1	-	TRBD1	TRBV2	CASSERDRGQAFF	TGTGCCAGCAGTGAAAGGGACAGGGGTCAAGCTTTCTTT
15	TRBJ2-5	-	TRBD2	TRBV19	CASSHGGGRAETQYF	TGTGCCAGTAGCCATGGGGGAGGGCGGGCGGAGACCCAGTACTTC
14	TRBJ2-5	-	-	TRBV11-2	CASSLGARTGTQYF	TGTGCCAGCAGCTTAGGGGCGCGGACGGGGACCCAGTACTTC
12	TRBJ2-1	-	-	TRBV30	CAWSPSYNEQFF	TGTGCCTGGAGTCCCTCCTACAATGAGCAGTTCTTC
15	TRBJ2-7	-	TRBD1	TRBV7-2	CASSRDRGRSYEQYF	TGTGCCAGCAGCCGAGACAGGGGGCGATCCTACGAGCAGTACTTC
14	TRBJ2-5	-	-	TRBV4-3	CASSQQGIQETQYF	TGCGCCAGCAGCCAGCAGGGGATACAAGAGACCCAGTACTTC
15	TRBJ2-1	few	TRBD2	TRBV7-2	CASSRTASGGLEQFF	TGTGCCAGCAGCCGGACGGCTAGCGGGGGACTGGAGCAGTTCTTC
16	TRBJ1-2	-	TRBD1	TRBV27	CASSTLPGTAHYGYTF	TGTGCCAGCAGTACTCTCCCGGGGACAGCCCACTATGGCTACACCTTC
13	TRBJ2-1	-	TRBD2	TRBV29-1	CSVVALAGNEQFF	TGCAGCGTTGTCGCGCTAGCGGGCAATGAGCAGTTCTTC
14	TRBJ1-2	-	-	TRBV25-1	CASSDSFGPSGYTF	TGTGCCAGCAGTGATTCTTTCGGGCCGTCTGGCTACACCTTC
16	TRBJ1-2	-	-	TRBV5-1	CASSLVSADGNYGYTF	TGCGCCAGCAGCTTGGTTTCGGCAGATGGAAACTATGGCTACACCTTC
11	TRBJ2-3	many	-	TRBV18	CASSPTDTQYF	TGTGCCAGCTCACCGACAGATACGCAGTATTTT
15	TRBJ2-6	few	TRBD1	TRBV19	CASGDRVPGANVLTF	TGTGCCAGTGGGGACAGGGTACCTGGGGCCAACGTCCTGACTTTC
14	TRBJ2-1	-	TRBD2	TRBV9	CASSLAGGYNEQFF	TGTGCCAGCAGCCTAGCGGGAGGGTACAATGAGCAGTTCTTC
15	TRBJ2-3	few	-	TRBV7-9	CASPRPGGSLYTQYF	TGTGCCAGCCCCCGCCCCGGGGGTAGTCTTTATACGCAGTATTTT
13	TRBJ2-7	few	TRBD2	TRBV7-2	CASSPGGRAEQYF	TGTGCCAGCAGCCCGGGGGGACGGGCCGAGCAGTACTTC
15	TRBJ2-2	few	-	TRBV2	CASSEVSANTGELFF	TGTGCCAGCAGTGAAGTTTCGGCGAACACCGGGGAGCTGTTTTTT
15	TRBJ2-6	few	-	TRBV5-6	CASRPRGTGANVLTF	TGTGCCAGCAGACCTAGGGGTACCGGGGCCAACGTCCTGACTTTC
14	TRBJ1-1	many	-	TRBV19	CASSITGENTEAFF	TGTGCCAGTAGTATTACAGGAGAGAACACTGAAGCTTTCTTT
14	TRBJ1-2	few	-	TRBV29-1	CSVVYPGGFDGYTF	TGCAGCGTTGTTTACCCGGGGGGTTTTGATGGCTACACCTTC
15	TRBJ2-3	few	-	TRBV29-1	CSVDPSGSLTDTQYF	TGCAGCGTTGATCCCTCCGGCAGTCTCACAGATACGCAGTATTTT
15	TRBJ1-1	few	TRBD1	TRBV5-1	CASSFGDRDSTEAFF	TGCGCCAGCAGCTTCGGTGATCGGGACAGTACTGAAGCTTTCTTT
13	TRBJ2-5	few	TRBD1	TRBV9	CASSPGTVETQYF	TGTGCCAGCAGCCCCGGGACAGTAGAGACCCAGTACTTC
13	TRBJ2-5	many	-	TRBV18	CASSPHERETQYF	TGTGCCAGCTCACCACACGAAAGAGAGACCCAGTACTTC
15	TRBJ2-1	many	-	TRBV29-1	CSVDAERAAHNEQFF	TGCAGCGTTGATGCTGAGCGAGCCGCGCACAATGAGCAGTTCTTC
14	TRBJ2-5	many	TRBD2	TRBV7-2	CASSSRLAGETQYF	TGTGCCAGCAGCTCCAGACTAGCGGGAGAGACCCAGTACTTC
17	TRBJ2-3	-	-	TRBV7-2	CASSQSGAVGYADTQYF	TGTGCCAGCAGCCAATCCGGGGCAGTTGGATATGCAGATACGCAGTATTTT
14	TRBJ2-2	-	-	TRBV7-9	CASSLAENTGELFF	TGTGCCAGCAGCTTAGCGGAGAACACCGGGGAGCTGTTTTTT
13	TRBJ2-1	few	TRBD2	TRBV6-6	CASTSGTRNEQFF	TGTGCCAGCACCTCCGGGACTAGAAATGAGCAGTTCTTC
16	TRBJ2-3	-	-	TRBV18	CASSLIRRDAGDTQYF	TGTGCCAGCTCACTTATCCGGCGGGACGCAGGGGATACGCAGTATTTT
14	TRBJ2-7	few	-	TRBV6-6	CASGRGQRFYEQYF	TGTGCCAGCGGTCGAGGACAGAGGTTCTACGAGCAGTACTTC
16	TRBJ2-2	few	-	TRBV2	CASSVGQGYYTGELFF	TGTGCCAGCAGTGTCGGCCAGGGTTATTACACCGGGGAGCTGTTTTTT
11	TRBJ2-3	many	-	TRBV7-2	CASSLTNTQYF	TGTGCCAGCAGCTTAACTAATACGCAGTATTTT
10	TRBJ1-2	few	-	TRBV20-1	CSASRTRYTF	TGCAGTGCTAGCAGGACTCGCTACACCTTC
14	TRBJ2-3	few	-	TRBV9	CASSVGRSEDTQYF	TGTGCCAGCAGCGTAGGCAGGTCTGAGGATACGCAGTATTTT
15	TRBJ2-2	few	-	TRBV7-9	CASSLVRRGTGELFF	TGTGCCAGCAGCTTAGTCCGGCGGGGAACCGGGGAGCTGTTTTTT
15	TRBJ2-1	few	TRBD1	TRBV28	CASSSPRTGYDEQFF	TGTGCCAGCAGTTCCCCCCGGACAGGATATGATGAGCAGTTCTTC
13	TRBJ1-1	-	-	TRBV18	CASSPEQNTEAFF	TGTGCCAGCTCACCAGAACAGAACACTGAAGCTTTCTTT
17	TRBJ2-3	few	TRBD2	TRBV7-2	CASSLLSGGILMGTQYF	TGTGCCAGCAGCTTATTAAGCGGGGGGATCCTCATGGGTACGCAGTATTTT
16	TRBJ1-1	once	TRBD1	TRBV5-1	CASSLGTATMNTEAFF	TGCGCCAGCAGCCTCGGGACAGCCACTATGAACACTGAAGCTTTCTTT
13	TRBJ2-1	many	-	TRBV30	CAWSKFSYNEQFF	TGTGCCTGGAGTAAGTTTTCCTACAATGAGCAGTTCTTC
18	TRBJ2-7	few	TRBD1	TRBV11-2	CASSPISRAPGQGYEQYF	TGTGCCAGCAGCCCAATCAGCCGCGCTCCGGGACAGGGTTACGAGCAGTACTTC
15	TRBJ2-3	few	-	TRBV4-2	CASSRLGFGTDTQYF	TGTGCCAGCAGCCGTCTAGGATTTGGCACAGATACGCAGTATTTT
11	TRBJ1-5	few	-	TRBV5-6	CASSLDQPQHF	TGTGCCAGCAGCTTGGATCAGCCCCAGCATTTT
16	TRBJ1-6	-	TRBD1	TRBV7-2	CASSHGRGRGDSPLHF	TGTGCCAGCAGCCACGGCAGGGGGCGCGGAGACTCACCCCTCCACTTT
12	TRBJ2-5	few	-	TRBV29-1	CSVVAPAETQYF	TGCAGCGTTGTGGCTCCCGCAGAGACCCAGTACTTC
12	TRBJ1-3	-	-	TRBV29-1	CSAMTPGNTIYF	TGCAGCGCGATGACACCCGGAAACACCATATATTTT
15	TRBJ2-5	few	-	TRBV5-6	CASSQGPSSRETQYF	TGTGCCAGCAGCCAGGGGCCCAGTTCCCGGGAGACCCAGTACTTC
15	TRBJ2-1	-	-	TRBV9	CASSVTGGDYNEQFF	TGTGCCAGCAGCGTGACCGGGGGCGACTACAATGAGCAGTTCTTC